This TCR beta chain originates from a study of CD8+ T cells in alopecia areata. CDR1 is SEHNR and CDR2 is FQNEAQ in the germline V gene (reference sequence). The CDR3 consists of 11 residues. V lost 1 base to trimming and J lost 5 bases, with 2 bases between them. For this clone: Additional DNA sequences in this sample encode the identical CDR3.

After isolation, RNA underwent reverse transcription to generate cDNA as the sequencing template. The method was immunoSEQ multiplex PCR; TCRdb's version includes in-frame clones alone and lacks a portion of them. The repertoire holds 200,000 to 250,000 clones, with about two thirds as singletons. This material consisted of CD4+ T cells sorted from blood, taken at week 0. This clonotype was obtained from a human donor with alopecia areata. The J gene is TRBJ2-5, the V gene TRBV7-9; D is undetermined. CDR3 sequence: CASSLVETQYF. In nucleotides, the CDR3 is TGTGCCAGCAGCTTAGTGGAGACCCAGTACTTC.